This is a list of T cell receptor beta chains from one sample in a study of shared clonotypes between healthy human individuals. Assay used: immunoSEQ multiplex PCR; TCRdb lists only in-frame clones, some missing. Of roughly 1,500,000 clones detected, 98% appear once; the ten largest clones hold over 0.3%. Sample: naive CD4+ T cells sorted from blood. These receptors came from a man between 25 and 39 years old in good health. CDR3s include the opening cysteine and the closing phenylalanine or tryptophan. The D gene is left open where the match is weak. Size is omitted from some rows. Given values are once, few, many or a class for expanded clones.

CDR3aa: CASSLAGRSTDTQYF; CDR3nt: TGTGCCAGCAGCCTGGCTGGGCGCAGCACAGATACGCAGTATTTT; d_gene: .; abundance: .; j_gene: TRBJ2-3; v_gene: TRBV5-4
CDR3aa: CASSVALAGGHHEQFF; CDR3nt: TGTGCCAGCAGCGTAGCGTTAGCGGGAGGGCACCATGAGCAGTTCTTC; d_gene: TRBD2; abundance: .; j_gene: TRBJ2-1; v_gene: TRBV9
CDR3aa: CASRSDRRLFF; CDR3nt: TGTGCCAGCAGGTCCGACAGGCGACTGTTTTTT; d_gene: .; abundance: .; j_gene: TRBJ1-4; v_gene: TRBV6-6
CDR3aa: CASSSPTSGRSYEQYF; CDR3nt: TGTGCCAGCAGTTCCCCGACTAGCGGGCGTTCCTACGAGCAGTACTTC; d_gene: TRBD2; abundance: .; j_gene: TRBJ2-7; v_gene: TRBV6-6
CDR3aa: CASSFRNEKLFF; CDR3nt: TGTGCCAGCAGCTTCCGAAATGAAAAACTGTTTTTT; d_gene: .; abundance: .; j_gene: TRBJ1-4; v_gene: TRBV7-9
CDR3aa: CASSPTRSYNEQFF; CDR3nt: TGTGCCAGCTCACCGACTCGATCCTACAATGAGCAGTTCTTC; d_gene: .; abundance: once; j_gene: TRBJ2-1; v_gene: TRBV18
CDR3aa: CASSLGGSGRTDTQYF; CDR3nt: TGCGCCAGCAGCTTGGGGGGTAGCGGTCGCACAGATACGCAGTATTTT; d_gene: .; abundance: .; j_gene: TRBJ2-3; v_gene: TRBV5-1
CDR3aa: CASRKGQDLFISGSTF; CDR3nt: TGTGCCAGCAGAAAGGGACAGGACCTATTTATTTCCGGCAGCACCTTC; d_gene: TRBD1; abundance: .; j_gene: TRBJ1-2; v_gene: TRBV28
CDR3aa: CASRLGTGKAEAFF; CDR3nt: TGTGCCAGCAGGTTGGGGACAGGGAAGGCTGAAGCTTTCTTT; d_gene: TRBD1; abundance: .; j_gene: TRBJ1-1; v_gene: TRBV7-9
CDR3aa: CASSDRGRTDEQYF; CDR3nt: TGTGCCAGCAGCGACAGGGGGCGGACGGACGAGCAGTACTTC; d_gene: TRBD1; abundance: .; j_gene: TRBJ2-7; v_gene: TRBV6-1
CDR3aa: CASSLGFNGYTF; CDR3nt: TGTGCCAGCAGCTTAGGGTTTAATGGCTACACCTTC; d_gene: .; abundance: .; j_gene: TRBJ1-2; v_gene: TRBV7-2
CDR3aa: CASSFGGRTDTQYF; CDR3nt: TGTGCCAGCAGTTTCGGGGGCCGGACAGATACGCAGTATTTT; d_gene: .; abundance: .; j_gene: TRBJ2-3; v_gene: TRBV27
CDR3aa: CASSLALAGYNEQFF; CDR3nt: TGCGCCAGCAGCTTGGCTCTAGCGGGATACAATGAGCAGTTCTTC; d_gene: TRBD2; abundance: .; j_gene: TRBJ2-1; v_gene: TRBV5-1
CDR3aa: CASSTSDTPNQPQHF; CDR3nt: TGTGCCAGCAGTACCAGCGACACCCCTAATCAGCCCCAGCATTTT; d_gene: .; abundance: .; j_gene: TRBJ1-5; v_gene: TRBV27
CDR3aa: CASSLALFRTSGSSYNEQFF; CDR3nt: TGTGCCAGCAGCTTAGCGCTATTTAGGACTAGCGGGAGCTCCTACAATGAGCAGTTCTTC; d_gene: TRBD2; abundance: .; j_gene: TRBJ2-1; v_gene: TRBV7-2
CDR3aa: CASSLSFPDTQYF; CDR3nt: TGTGCCAGCAGCTTGTCGTTCCCAGATACGCAGTATTTT; d_gene: .; abundance: .; j_gene: TRBJ2-3; v_gene: TRBV11-1